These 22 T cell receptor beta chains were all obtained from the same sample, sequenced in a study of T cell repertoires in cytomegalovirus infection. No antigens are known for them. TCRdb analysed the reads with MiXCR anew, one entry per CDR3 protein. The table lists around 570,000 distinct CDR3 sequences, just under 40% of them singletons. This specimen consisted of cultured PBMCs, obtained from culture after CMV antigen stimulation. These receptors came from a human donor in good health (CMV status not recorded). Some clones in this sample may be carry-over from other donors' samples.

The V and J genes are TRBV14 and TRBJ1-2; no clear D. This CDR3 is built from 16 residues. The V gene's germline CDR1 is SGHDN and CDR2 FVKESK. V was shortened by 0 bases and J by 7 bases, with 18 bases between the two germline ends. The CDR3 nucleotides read TGTGCCAGCAGCCAAGACCCCACCAGGAGGTTCTGTGGCTACACCTTC. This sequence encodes CASSQDPTRRFCGYTF.

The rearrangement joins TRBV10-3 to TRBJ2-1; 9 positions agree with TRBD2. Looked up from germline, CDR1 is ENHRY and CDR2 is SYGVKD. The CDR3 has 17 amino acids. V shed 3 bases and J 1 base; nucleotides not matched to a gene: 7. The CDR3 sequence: CAISDERGATSYNEQFF. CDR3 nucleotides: TGTGCCATCAGTGATGAGCGGGGGGCCACATCCTACAATGAGCAGTTCTTC.

DNA for the CDR3: TGTGCCAGCAGCCAAGGGGAGAGGTATTCACCCCTCCACTTT. Translation gives CASSQGERYSPLHF. The chain is built from TRBV7-6 and TRBJ1-6; D possibly corresponds to TRBD1 (5 bases). Trimming took off 5 bases at V and 8 bases at J, with 13 bases between the two ends. This CDR3 region has 14 residues. CDR1 SGHVS and CDR2 FNYEAQ come from the germline V gene.

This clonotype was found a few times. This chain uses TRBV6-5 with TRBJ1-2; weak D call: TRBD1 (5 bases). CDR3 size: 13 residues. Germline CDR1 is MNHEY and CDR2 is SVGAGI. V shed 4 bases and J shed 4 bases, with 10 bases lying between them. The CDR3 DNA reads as TGTGCCAGCAGTTCCCAGGACATCTATGGCTACACCTTC. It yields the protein CASSSQDIYGYTF.

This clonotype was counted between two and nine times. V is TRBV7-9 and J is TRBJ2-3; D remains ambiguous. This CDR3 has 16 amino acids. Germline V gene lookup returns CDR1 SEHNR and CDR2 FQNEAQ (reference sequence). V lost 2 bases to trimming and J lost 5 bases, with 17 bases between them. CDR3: CASSLPRHKARDTQYF. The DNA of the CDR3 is TGTGCCAGCAGCTTACCGAGACACAAGGCCCGAGATACGCAGTATTTT.

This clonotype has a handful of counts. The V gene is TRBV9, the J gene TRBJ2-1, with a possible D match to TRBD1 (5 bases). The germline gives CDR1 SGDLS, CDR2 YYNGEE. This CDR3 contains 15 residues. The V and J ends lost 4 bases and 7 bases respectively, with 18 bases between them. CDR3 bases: TGTGCCAGCAGCAGGGGTAGCACCCTGGGGAATGAGCAGTTCTTC. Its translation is CASSRGSTLGNEQFF.

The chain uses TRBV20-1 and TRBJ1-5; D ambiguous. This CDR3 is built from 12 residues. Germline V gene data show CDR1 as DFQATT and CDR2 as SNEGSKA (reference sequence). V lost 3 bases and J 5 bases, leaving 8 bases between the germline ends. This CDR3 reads CSASRRDQPQHF. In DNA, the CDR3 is TGCAGTGCTAGTAGAAGGGATCAGCCCCAGCATTTT.

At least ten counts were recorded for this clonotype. The CDR3 bases are TGTGCCAGCAGCTTAGGAGATAGAATAGATACGCAGTATTTT. Translated: CASSLGDRIDTQYF. This sequence joins TRBV7-2 and TRBJ2-3; D call uncertain. Trimming stripped 1 base from V and 5 bases from J, with 10 bases between. The CDR3 has 14 amino acids. Germline CDR1 reads SGHTA; CDR2 reads FQGNSA.

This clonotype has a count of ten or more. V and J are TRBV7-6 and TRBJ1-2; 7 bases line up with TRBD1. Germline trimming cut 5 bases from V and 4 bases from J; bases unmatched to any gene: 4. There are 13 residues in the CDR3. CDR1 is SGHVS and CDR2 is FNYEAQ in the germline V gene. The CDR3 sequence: CASSPGQLYGYTF. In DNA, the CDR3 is TGTGCCAGCAGCCCGGGACAGCTCTATGGCTACACCTTC.

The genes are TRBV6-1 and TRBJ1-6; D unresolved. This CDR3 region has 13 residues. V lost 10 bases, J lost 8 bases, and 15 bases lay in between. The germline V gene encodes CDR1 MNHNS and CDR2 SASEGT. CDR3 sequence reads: CATTRRSDSPLHF. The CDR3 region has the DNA TGTGCCACCACCCGGCGGTCGGATTCACCCCTCCACTTT.

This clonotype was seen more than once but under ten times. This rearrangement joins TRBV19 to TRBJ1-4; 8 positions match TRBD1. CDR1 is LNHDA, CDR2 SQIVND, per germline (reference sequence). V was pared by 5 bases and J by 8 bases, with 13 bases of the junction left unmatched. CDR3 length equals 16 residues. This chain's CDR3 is CASSAFSGTGGEKLFF. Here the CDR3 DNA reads TGTGCCAGTAGTGCGTTCTCCGGGACAGGAGGGGAAAAACTGTTTTTT. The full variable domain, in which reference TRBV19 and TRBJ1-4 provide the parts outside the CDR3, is DGGITQSPKYLFRKEGQNVTLSCEQNLNHDAMYWYRQDPGQGLRLIYYSQIVNDFQKGDIAEGYSVSREKKESFPLTVTSAQKNPTAFYLCASSAFSGTGGEKLFFGSGTQLSVL.

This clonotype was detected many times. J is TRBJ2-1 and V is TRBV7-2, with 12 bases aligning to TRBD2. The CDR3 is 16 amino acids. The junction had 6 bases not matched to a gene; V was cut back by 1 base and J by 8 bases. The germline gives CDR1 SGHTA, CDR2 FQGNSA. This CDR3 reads CASSLGSGLAGYEQFF. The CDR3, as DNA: TGTGCCAGCAGCTTAGGTTCGGGACTAGCGGGCTATGAGCAGTTCTTC.

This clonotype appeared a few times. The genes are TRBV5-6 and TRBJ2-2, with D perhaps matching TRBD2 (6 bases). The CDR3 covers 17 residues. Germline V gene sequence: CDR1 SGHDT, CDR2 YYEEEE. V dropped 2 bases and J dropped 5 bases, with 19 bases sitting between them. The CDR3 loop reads CASSFWTNSFGTGELFF. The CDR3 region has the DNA TGTGCCAGCAGCTTCTGGACTAACAGTTTTGGAACCGGGGAGCTGTTTTTT.

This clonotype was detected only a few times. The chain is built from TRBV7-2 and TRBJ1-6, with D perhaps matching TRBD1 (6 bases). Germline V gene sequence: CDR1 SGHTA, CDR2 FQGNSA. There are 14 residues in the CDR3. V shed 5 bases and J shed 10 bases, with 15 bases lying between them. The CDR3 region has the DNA TGTGCCAGCAGCCCCACAGGGCTGGGCTCACCCCTCCACTTT. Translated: CASSPTGLGSPLHF.

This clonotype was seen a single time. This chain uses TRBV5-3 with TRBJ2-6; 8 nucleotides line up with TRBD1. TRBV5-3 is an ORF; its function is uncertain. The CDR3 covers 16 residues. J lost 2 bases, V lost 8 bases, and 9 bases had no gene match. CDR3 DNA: TGTGCCAGCAGCGAGTCAGGGGGCACTGGGGCCAACGTCCTGACTTTC. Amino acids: CASSESGGTGANVLTF.

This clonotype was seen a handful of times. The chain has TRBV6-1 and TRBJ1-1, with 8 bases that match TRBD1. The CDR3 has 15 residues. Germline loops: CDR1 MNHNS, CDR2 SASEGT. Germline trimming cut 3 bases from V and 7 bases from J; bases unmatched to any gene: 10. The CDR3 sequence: CASSDPGGWIGEAFF. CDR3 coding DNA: TGTGCCAGCAGTGACCCAGGGGGCTGGATCGGTGAAGCTTTCTTT.

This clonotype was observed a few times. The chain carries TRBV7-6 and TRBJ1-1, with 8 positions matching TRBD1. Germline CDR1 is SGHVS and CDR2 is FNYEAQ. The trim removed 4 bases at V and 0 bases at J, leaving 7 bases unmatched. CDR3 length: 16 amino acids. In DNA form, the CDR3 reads TGTGCCAGCAGCTCAGGAGGACAGGGAATGAACACTGAAGCTTTCTTT. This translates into CASSSGGQGMNTEAFF.

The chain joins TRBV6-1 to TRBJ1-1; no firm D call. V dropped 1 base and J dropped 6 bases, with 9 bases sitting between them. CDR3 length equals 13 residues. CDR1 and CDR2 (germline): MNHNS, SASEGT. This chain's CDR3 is CASSEDPRSEAFF. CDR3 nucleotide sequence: TGTGCCAGCAGTGAAGATCCACGATCTGAAGCTTTCTTT.

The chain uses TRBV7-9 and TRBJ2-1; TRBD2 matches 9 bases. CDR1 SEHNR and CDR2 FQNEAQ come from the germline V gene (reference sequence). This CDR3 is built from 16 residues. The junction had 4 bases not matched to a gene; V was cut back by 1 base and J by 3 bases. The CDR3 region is CASSLEAGGHYNEQFF. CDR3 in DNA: TGTGCCAGCAGCTTAGAGGCGGGGGGGCACTACAATGAGCAGTTCTTC.

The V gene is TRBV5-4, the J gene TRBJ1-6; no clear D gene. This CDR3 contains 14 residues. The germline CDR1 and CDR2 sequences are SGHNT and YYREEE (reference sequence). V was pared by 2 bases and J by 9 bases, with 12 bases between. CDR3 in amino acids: CASSLRAAGSPLHF. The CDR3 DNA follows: TGTGCCAGCAGCTTAAGGGCCGCGGGTTCACCCCTCCACTTT. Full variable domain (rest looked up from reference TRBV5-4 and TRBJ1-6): ETGVTQSPTHLIKTRGQQVTLRCSSQSGHNTVSWYQQALGQGPQFIFQYYREEENGRGNFPPRFSGLQFPNYSSELNVNALELDDSALYLCASSLRAAGSPLHFGNGTRLTVT.

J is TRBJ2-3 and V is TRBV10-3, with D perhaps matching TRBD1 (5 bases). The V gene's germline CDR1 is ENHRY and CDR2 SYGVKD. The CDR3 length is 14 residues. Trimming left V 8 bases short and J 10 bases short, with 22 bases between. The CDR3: CAIASLLTEGSQYF. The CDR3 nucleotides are TGTGCCATCGCGAGCCTCCTGACAGAAGGTTCGCAGTATTTT.

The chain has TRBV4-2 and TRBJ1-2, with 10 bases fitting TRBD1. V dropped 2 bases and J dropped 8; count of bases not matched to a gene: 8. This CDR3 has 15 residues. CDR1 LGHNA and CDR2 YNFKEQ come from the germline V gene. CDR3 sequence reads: CASSQTTGTGVGYTF. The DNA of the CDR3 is TGTGCCAGCAGCCAAACTACCGGGACAGGGGTCGGCTACACCTTC.